Presented here are 19 T cell receptor beta chains from one specimen sequenced in a study of CD8 T cells in Susac syndrome. RNA totalling roughly 0.45 to 1 ug underwent reverse transcription with random hexamers. From the immunoSEQ multiplex PCR reads, TCRdb called clonotypes with MiXCR, one entry per CDR3 protein. The repertoire consists of 160,000 or so distinct CDR3 sequences, with 95% to 96% occurring once and the leading ten covering under 0.15%. Sequencing input: CD8+ T cells from PBMCs. These receptors were taken from a human donor with multiple sclerosis.

The chain joins TRBV6-6 to TRBJ1-2, with D uncertain. Germline V gene lookup returns CDR1 MNHNY and CDR2 SVGAGI (reference sequence). V lost 0 bases, J lost 4 bases, and 12 bases lay in between. The CDR3 runs to 15 residues. The CDR3 is CASSYSADAPYGYTF. CDR3 bases: TGTGCCAGCAGTTACTCGGCGGACGCCCCCTATGGCTACACCTTC.

The V gene is TRBV7-9, the J gene TRBJ1-1; TRBD1 matches 7 bases. Per the germline V gene, CDR1 is SEHNR and CDR2 is FQNEAQ (reference sequence). The CDR3 extends over 15 amino acids. The J segment lost 1 base and the V segment lost 5 bases, leaving 7 bases of the junction unmatched. The CDR3 coding sequence is TGTGCCAGCAGCCGCACAGGGGAAGGGAACACTGAAGCTTTCTTT. Amino acids: CASSRTGEGNTEAFF.

The rearrangement uses TRBV2 and TRBJ2-1; TRBD1 matches 8 bases. The V gene's germline CDR1 is SNHLY and CDR2 FYNNEI. Unmatched junction bases numbered 5, after V lost 2 bases and J lost 5 bases. This CDR3 has 15 residues. The CDR3 protein is CASSEMQGAHNEQFF. CDR3 DNA sequence: TGTGCCAGCAGTGAAATGCAGGGGGCACACAATGAGCAGTTCTTC.

V usage is TRBV27 and J usage is TRBJ1-6; D remains ambiguous. Germline values: CDR1 MNHEY, CDR2 SMNVEV (reference sequence). This CDR3 has 15 amino acids. Trimming cost V 4 bases and J 7 bases, with 14 bases left between them. Here the CDR3 DNA reads TGTGCCAGCAGTTCCCAAACTCAGCCGAATTCACCCCTCCACTTT. It encodes CASSSQTQPNSPLHF.

This clonotype was seen only once. The chain employs TRBV20-1 and TRBJ2-5, with D hard to call. V was clipped by 3 bases and J by 2 bases, with 7 bases between them. Germline CDR1 and CDR2: DFQATT and SNEGSKA (reference sequence). The CDR3 sequence is 12 residues long. CDR3 bases: TGCAGTGCTAGTTCAGGACAAGAGACCCAGTACTTC. Translation: CSASSGQETQYF.

This chain uses TRBV28 with TRBJ1-3; D not certain. The germline V gene encodes CDR1 MDHEN and CDR2 SYDVKM. The CDR3 sequence is 12 residues long. V was pared by 2 bases and J by 8 bases, with 7 bases between. The CDR3 here is CASSLPEDTIYF. In DNA form, the CDR3 reads TGTGCCAGCAGTTTACCGGAGGACACCATATATTTT.

This clonotype was recorded only once. No conserved phenylalanine or tryptophan is present at the end of the CDR3, so a read error is the likely explanation. V gene TRBV29-1 combines with J gene TRBJ2-1; a possible D gene is TRBD2 (7 bases). CDR3 length: 15 amino acids. The V end lost 3 bases, the J end lost 6 bases, and 18 bases lay between the germline ends. Germline V gene data show CDR1 as SQVTM and CDR2 as ANQGSEA. The CDR3 DNA reads TGCAGCGTTGACTCCAGGGGAGGGTCTGGCAATGAGCAGTTCTCC. Its protein product is CSVDSRGGSGNEQFS.

The chain couples TRBV5-1 to TRBJ2-1; D gene uncertain. Trimming cost V 0 bases and J 10 bases, with 8 bases left between them. Germline CDR1 reads SGHRS; CDR2 reads YFSETQ. The CDR3 loop spans 12 amino acids. The CDR3 spells CASSLGHSEQFF. CDR3 DNA: TGCGCCAGCAGCTTGGGACACTCCGAGCAGTTCTTC. Full variable domain (outside the CDR3, taken from reference TRBV5-1 and TRBJ2-1): KAGVTQTPRYLIKTRGQQVTLSCSPISGHRSVSWYQQTPGQGLQFLFEYFSETQRNKGNFPGRFSGRQFSNSRSEMNVSTLELGDSALYLCASSLGHSEQFFGPGTRLTVL.

This chain connects TRBV5-1 to TRBJ1-5; D ambiguous. Germline V gene sequence: CDR1 SGHRS, CDR2 YFSETQ. CDR3 size: 14 residues. V lost 0 bases to trimming and J lost 7 bases, with 11 bases between them. The CDR3 loop reads CASSLDKGSQPQHF. As DNA, the CDR3 is TGCGCCAGCAGCTTGGACAAGGGTTCGCAGCCCCAGCATTTT.

The chain links TRBV15 to TRBJ1-1; tentative D call: TRBD1 (5 bases). Trimming shortened V by 0 bases and J by 1 base, and 6 bases separated the two germline ends. Germline loops: CDR1 LNHNV, CDR2 YYDKDF (reference sequence). The CDR3 is 14 residues long. The CDR3 DNA is TGTGCCACCAGCAGAGATACAGGGAACACTGAAGCTTTCTTT. Its protein product is CATSRDTGNTEAFF.

The V call is TRBV15, the J call TRBJ2-5, with D perhaps TRBD1 (5 bases). Trimming stripped 1 base from V and 1 base from J, with 13 bases between. CDR1 and CDR2 (germline): LNHNV, YYDKDF (reference sequence). CDR3 length: 16 residues. In nucleotides, the CDR3 is TGTGCCACCAGCAGAGGCCAGGGAAGCTCCCAAGAGACCCAGTACTTC. Its translation is CATSRGQGSSQETQYF.

The chain combines TRBV3-1 with TRBJ1-4; no reliable D call. The CDR3 runs 12 residues. Trimming removed 3 bases at V and 5 bases at J, with 4 bases between. Germline V gives CDR1 LGHDT, CDR2 YNNKEL (reference sequence). CDR3 in DNA: TGTGCCAGCAGCCAGTGGAATGAAAAACTGTTTTTT. Amino acid sequence: CASSQWNEKLFF.

The chain has TRBV9 and TRBJ1-2; D unclear. Trimming took 0 bases from V and 3 from J, leaving 6 bases between them. Germline V gene data show CDR1 as SGDLS and CDR2 as YYNGEE. The CDR3 loop spans 13 amino acids. The CDR3 DNA sequence: TGTGCCAGCAGCGTAGGCCAGTACTATGGCTACACCTTC. Its protein product is CASSVGQYYGYTF.

The V and J genes are TRBV20-1 and TRBJ2-1; 8 bases match TRBD1. Per germline, CDR1 DFQATT and CDR2 SNEGSKA (reference sequence). This CDR3 comprises 16 residues. V was pared by 4 bases and J by 8 bases, with 16 bases of the junction left unmatched. The CDR3 sequence: CSAISFGQGSMDEQFF. CDR3 in DNA: TGCAGTGCTATCTCATTCGGACAGGGCTCTATGGATGAGCAGTTCTTC.

The V and J genes are TRBV6-5 and TRBJ2-7; D perhaps matches TRBD2 (6 bases). CDR3 length: 10 residues. Germline V gene data show CDR1 as MNHEY and CDR2 as SVGAGI. V was shortened by 9 bases and J by 6 bases, with 9 bases between the two germline ends. CDR3 loop: CARRGGEQYV. The CDR3 DNA reads TGTGCCAGGCGGGGTGGCGAGCAGTACGTC.

This sequence joins TRBV27 and TRBJ1-2; a possible D gene is TRBD1 (6 bases). Germline values: CDR1 MNHEY, CDR2 SMNVEV (reference sequence). This CDR3 spans 15 amino acids. Trimming left V 6 bases short and J 2 bases short, with 16 bases between. The CDR3 loop reads CASSPQDRRNYGYTF. CDR3 nucleotides: TGTGCCAGCAGCCCCCAGGACAGACGGAACTATGGCTACACCTTC.

As regards this clonotype: An end of the junction differs from the germline gene, which may be a read error. This CDR3 reads CASSLGGGINEQFF. CDR3 bases: TGTGCTAGCAGCTTAGGGGGGGGCATAAATGAGCAGTTCTTC. The chain combines TRBV7-7 with TRBJ2-1, with D perhaps matching TRBD2 (7 bases). In germline, CDR1 is SSHAT, CDR2 FNYEAQ (reference sequence). This CDR3 has 14 amino acids.

The chain links TRBV12-3 or TRBV12-4 to TRBJ2-3; no clear D. The CDR3 totals 13 residues. Trimming shortened V by 7 bases and J by 1 base, and 9 bases separated the two germline ends. CDR3 loop: CASTGSGTDTQYF. In DNA, the CDR3 is TGTGCCAGCACCGGATCGGGCACAGATACGCAGTATTTT.

The V call is TRBV11-2, the J call TRBJ2-5; D might be TRBD1 (6 bases). Looked up from germline, CDR1 is SGHAT and CDR2 is FQNNGV. This CDR3 has 14 residues. Deletions cut 3 bases from V and 5 bases from J, with 13 bases between. CDR3 protein: CASSFRSGVETQYF. In nucleotides, the CDR3 is TGTGCCAGCAGCTTCCGATCAGGGGTTGAGACCCAGTACTTC.